This T cell receptor (beta chain) was obtained from a study of Tregs in tolerant kidney transplant recipients. About this clone: Its antigen is unknown.

General study results and limits: Some patients' samples used different primers over time, so nucleotide sequences weren't comparable. The most relevant donor-specific Treg TCRbeta repertoire apparently came from expansion with activated donor B cells.

Mixed chimerism was transient after nonmyeloablative marrow transplants from related graft donors. The data were produced by immunoSEQ multiplex PCR, yet TCRdb's version contains in-frame clones alone and is incomplete. Here the sample spans tens of thousands of clones, 80% to 95% being singletons. The receptor's source is a human patient who received a combined kidney and bone marrow transplant. Some T cells may arise from the graft donor. The sequences come from CD4+ T cells from blood (PBMCs), collected 12 months after the transplant.

The CDR3 sequence: CASSPGLAAYNEQFF. The CDR3 DNA reads TGTGCCAGCAGCCCGGGACTAGCGGCCTACAATGAGCAGTTCTTC. The rearrangement joins TRBV7-2 to TRBJ2-1; 11 bases are a match to TRBD2. The CDR3 extends over 15 amino acids. V was pared by 5 bases and J by 2 bases, with 2 bases of the junction left unmatched. The V gene's germline CDR1 is SGHTA and CDR2 FQGNSA.